This entry lists 16 T cell receptor beta chains sequenced from one sample in a study of cytomegalovirus exposure and HLA in healthy donors. This PCR relied on a set of 60 Vbeta primers and 13 Jbeta primers. The assay was immunoSEQ multiplex PCR, and TCRdb's table has in-frame clones only and misses some. Among approximately 150,000 clones listed, 75% to 85% were seen once. The source material was PBMCs. Every receptor here comes from a woman between 45 and 65 years old in good health and CMV-seropositive.

The chain recombines TRBV5-4 with TRBJ2-7, with TRBD2 matching 8 bases. With V trimmed by 0 bases and J by 5 bases, 4 bases remained unmatched. CDR3 length: 14 amino acids. Per the germline V gene, CDR1 is SGHNT and CDR2 is YYREEE (reference sequence). The CDR3 protein is CASSLDGGAHEQYF. CDR3 DNA sequence: TGTGCCAGCAGCTTGGACGGGGGGGCCCACGAGCAGTACTTC.

As for this clone: This specimen includes other DNA sequences encoding the same CDR3. The CDR3 spells CASSLAGGYTEAFF. CDR3 coding DNA: TGCGCCAGCAGCTTGGCCGGAGGGTACACTGAAGCTTTCTTT. The V call is TRBV5-1, the J call TRBJ1-1, with D unresolved. Germline lookup yields CDR1 SGHRS and CDR2 YFSETQ. V gave up 0 bases and J gave up 3 bases, with 9 bases separating them. This CDR3 region has 14 residues.

This clone has just one count. The chain couples TRBV6-1 to TRBJ1-2, with D hard to call. Germline V lookup: CDR1 MNHNS, CDR2 SASEGT. The CDR3 spans 14 residues. Trimming stripped 3 bases from V and 3 bases from J, with 11 bases between. Written as DNA, the CDR3 is TGTGCCAGCAGTGAGATCACCCGGGACTATGGCTACACCTTC. Its translation: CASSEITRDYGYTF.

CDR3 sequence reads: CASSYEAREQFF. As DNA, the CDR3 is TGTGCCAGCAGTTACGAAGCGCGGGAGCAGTTCTTC. This chain connects TRBV6-6 to TRBJ2-1; D gene uncertain. CDR1 and CDR2 (germline): MNHNY, SVGAGI (reference sequence). The CDR3 is made up of 12 amino acids. V lost 2 bases, J lost 10 bases, and 9 bases lay in between.

The V gene is TRBV30, the J gene TRBJ1-3; D is undetermined. The germline gives CDR1 GTSNPN, CDR2 SVGIG (reference sequence). The CDR3 is made up of 13 amino acids. V was clipped by 4 bases and J by 2 bases, with 9 bases between them. CDR3 protein: CAWTPGTGNTIYF. CDR3 sequence (DNA): TGTGCCTGGACTCCGGGAACTGGAAACACCATATATTTT. Drawing the rest from reference TRBV30 and TRBJ1-3, the complete variable domain is SQTIHQWPATLVQPVGSPLSLECTVEGTSNPNLYWYRQAAGRGLQLLFYSVGIGQISSEVPQNLSASRPQDRQFILSSKKLLLSDSGFYLCAWTPGTGNTIYFGEGSWLTVV.

This rearrangement joins TRBV27 to TRBJ1-1, with 9 nucleotides matching TRBD1. The CDR3 covers 15 residues. V dropped 2 bases and J dropped 4; count of bases not matched to a gene: 5. Germline CDR1 is MNHEY and CDR2 is SMNVEV (reference sequence). The chain's CDR3 is CASSLIGTGTTEAFF. The CDR3 bases are TGTGCCAGCAGTTTAATCGGGACAGGGACCACTGAAGCTTTCTTT.

Only one count was recorded for this clone. The chain uses TRBV7-8 and TRBJ2-3, with TRBD2 matching over 8 bases. V was pared by 6 bases and J by 1 base, with 9 bases of the junction left unmatched. CDR3 size: 16 residues. Looked up from germline, CDR1 is SGHVS and CDR2 is FQNEAQ. This chain's CDR3 is CASSRLSGGRTDTQYF. As DNA, the CDR3 is TGTGCCAGCAGTCGACTAAGCGGGGGTCGCACAGATACGCAGTATTTT.

This chain links TRBV6-5 with TRBJ2-7, with TRBD1 as a possible D gene (6 bases). The CDR3 spans 12 residues. Trimming took off 0 bases at V and 6 bases at J, with 6 bases between the two ends. The germline gives CDR1 MNHEY, CDR2 SVGAGI. The DNA for the CDR3 is TGTGCCAGCAGTTACTCGACAGGCGAGCAGTACTTC. It is translated as CASSYSTGEQYF.

The V call is TRBV6-5, the J call TRBJ1-2; 7 nucleotides align to TRBD1. V gave up 5 bases and J gave up 4 bases; unmatched junction bases: 4. CDR1 is MNHEY, CDR2 SVGAGI, per germline. CDR3 length: 13 amino acids. The CDR3 sequence: CASSKTGAYGYTF. The CDR3 region has the DNA TGTGCCAGCAGTAAAACAGGGGCCTATGGCTACACCTTC.

The gene calls are TRBV7-9 and TRBJ1-5, with TRBD1 identical over 10 bases. The CDR3 sequence is 17 residues long. Germline loops: CDR1 SEHNR, CDR2 FQNEAQ (reference sequence). With 4 bases clipped from V and 0 bases from J, the junction kept 6 bases outside the gene matches. DNA of the CDR3: TGTGCCAGCAGCTCGGACAGGGGGGGCTATAGCAATCAGCCCCAGCATTTT. Translating it yields CASSSDRGGYSNQPQHF.

The chain carries TRBV6-6 and TRBJ2-7; no clear D gene. The CDR3 has 12 residues. The V gene lost 6 bases and the J gene lost 2 bases, with 8 bases spanning the gap. The germline V gene has CDR1 MNHNY and CDR2 SVGAGI (reference sequence). CDR3 coding DNA: TGTGCCAGCAGGGGCAGGACCTACGAGCAGTACTTC. It is translated as CASRGRTYEQYF.

This sequence joins TRBV6-1 and TRBJ1-5; no clear D. This CDR3 has 13 amino acids. V was cut by 4 bases and J by 6 bases, with 10 bases left in between. Germline loops: CDR1 MNHNS, CDR2 SASEGT. CDR3 nucleotides: TGTGCCAGCAGTGCCTTCGGTAGTCAGCCCCAGCATTTT. Its translation: CASSAFGSQPQHF.

The CDR3 coding sequence is TGCGCCAGCAGCCAGTCTGGACAGGGACGCGCTAATGAAAAACTGTTTTTT. This encodes CASSQSGQGRANEKLFF. This chain links TRBV4-1 with TRBJ1-4; TRBD1 matches 8 bases. With 3 bases clipped from V and 3 bases from J, the junction kept 9 bases outside the gene matches. The CDR3 length is 17 residues. Germline-derived CDR1 and CDR2 are MGHRA and YSYEKL.

As for this clone: Sequence at one end of the junction differs from germline and may be a read error. The rearrangement links TRBV7-9 to TRBJ1-1, with TRBD1 matching over 7 bases. The CDR3 runs 13 residues. Germline CDR1 reads SEHNR; CDR2 reads FQNEAQ (reference sequence). The CDR3 region has the DNA TGTTCCAGCAGCTTGACAGGGATTACTGAAGCTTTCTTT. Its protein product is CSSSLTGITEAFF.

The CDR3 region is CASSMGFTSLVSYEQYF. CDR3 in DNA: TGTGCCAGTAGTATGGGCTTCACTAGCTTGGTCTCCTACGAGCAGTACTTC. The V gene is TRBV19, the J gene TRBJ2-7, with a tentative D call TRBD2 (6 bases). V lost 3 bases to trimming and J lost 0 bases, with 18 bases between them. There are 17 residues in the CDR3. Germline assignment: CDR1 LNHDA and CDR2 SQIVND (reference sequence).

The J gene is TRBJ1-6, the V gene TRBV6-6, with a possible D match to TRBD1 (6 bases). The CDR3 loop spans 15 amino acids. Trimming removed 0 bases at V and 9 bases at J, with 12 bases between. Looked up from germline, CDR1 is MNHNY and CDR2 is SVGAGI (reference sequence). For the CDR3, the DNA is TGTGCCAGCAGTTACTCGCAGGGGCTAAGTTCACCCCTCCACTTT. Translation: CASSYSQGLSSPLHF.